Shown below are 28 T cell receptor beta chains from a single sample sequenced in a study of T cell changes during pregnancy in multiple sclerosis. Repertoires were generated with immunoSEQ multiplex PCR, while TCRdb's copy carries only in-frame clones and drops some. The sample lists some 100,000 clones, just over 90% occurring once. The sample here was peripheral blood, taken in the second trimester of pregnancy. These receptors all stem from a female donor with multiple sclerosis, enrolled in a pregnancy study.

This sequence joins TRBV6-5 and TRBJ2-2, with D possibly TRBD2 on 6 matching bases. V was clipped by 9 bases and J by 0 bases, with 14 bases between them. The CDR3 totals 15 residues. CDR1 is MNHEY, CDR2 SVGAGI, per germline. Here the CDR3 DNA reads TGTGCCAGTAGTCTGCGGGGCGCGAACACCGGGGAGCTGTTTTTT. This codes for CASSLRGANTGELFF.

CDR3 DNA: TGTGCCAGCAGCAATTGGGGGGGGGACAGGAGTACGGGCTACACCTTC. This sequence encodes CASSNWGGDRSTGYTF. The gene calls are TRBV7-6 and TRBJ1-2, with 8 bases matching TRBD1. V lost 5 bases to trimming and J lost 8 bases; unmatched junction nucleotides: 16. Germline assignment: CDR1 SGHVS and CDR2 FNYEAQ. The CDR3 is made up of 16 amino acids.

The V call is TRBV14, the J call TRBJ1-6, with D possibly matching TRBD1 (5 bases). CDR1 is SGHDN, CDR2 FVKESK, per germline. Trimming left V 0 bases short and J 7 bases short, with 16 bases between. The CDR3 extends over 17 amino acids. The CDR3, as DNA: TGTGCCAGCAGCCAAGAAGGCGGAGCGGGGCACAATTCACCCCTCCACTTT. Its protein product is CASSQEGGAGHNSPLHF.

CDR3 region: CASSLGASGGTDTQYF. The CDR3 coding sequence is TGTGCCAGCAGCTTAGGTGCGTCAGGTGGCACAGATACGCAGTATTTT. The chain joins TRBV7-6 to TRBJ2-3; D remains ambiguous. The CDR3 has 16 amino acids. V was clipped by 1 base and J by 1 base, with 12 bases between them. Germline V lookup: CDR1 SGHVS, CDR2 FNYEAQ.

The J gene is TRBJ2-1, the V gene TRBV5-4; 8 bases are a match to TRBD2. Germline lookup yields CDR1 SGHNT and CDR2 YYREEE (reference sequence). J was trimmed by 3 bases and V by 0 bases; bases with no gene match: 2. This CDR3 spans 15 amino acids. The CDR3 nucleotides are TGTGCCAGCAGCTTGGGCCTAGCGGGCTACAATGAGCAGTTCTTC. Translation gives CASSLGLAGYNEQFF.

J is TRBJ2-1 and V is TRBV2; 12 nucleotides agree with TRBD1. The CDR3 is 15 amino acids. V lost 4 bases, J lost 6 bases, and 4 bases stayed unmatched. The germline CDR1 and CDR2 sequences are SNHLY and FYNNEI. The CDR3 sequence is CASSAGQGALNEQFF. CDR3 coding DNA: TGTGCCAGCAGTGCGGGACAGGGGGCTCTCAATGAGCAGTTCTTC. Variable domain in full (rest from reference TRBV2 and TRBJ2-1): EPEVTQTPSHQVTQMGQEVILRCVPISNHLYFYWYRQILGQKVEFLVSFYNNEISEKSEIFDDQFSVERPDGSNFTLKIRSTKLEDSAMYFCASSAGQGALNEQFFGPGTRLTVL.

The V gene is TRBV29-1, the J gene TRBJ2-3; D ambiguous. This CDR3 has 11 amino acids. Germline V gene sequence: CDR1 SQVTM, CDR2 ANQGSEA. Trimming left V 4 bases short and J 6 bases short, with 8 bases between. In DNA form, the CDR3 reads TGCAGCGTTGGCGGCGGCGATACGCAGTATTTT. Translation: CSVGGGDTQYF.

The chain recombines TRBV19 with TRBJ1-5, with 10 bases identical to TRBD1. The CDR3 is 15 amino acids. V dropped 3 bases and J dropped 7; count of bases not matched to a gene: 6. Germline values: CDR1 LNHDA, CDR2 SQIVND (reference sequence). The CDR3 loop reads CASSMGTGVGQPQHF. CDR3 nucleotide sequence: TGTGCCAGTAGTATGGGGACAGGGGTCGGGCAGCCCCAGCATTTT.

In DNA, the CDR3 is TGCGCCAGCAGAAAGGGACTAGCGGGGGAAGATACGCAGTATTTT. It specifies CASRKGLAGEDTQYF. V usage is TRBV5-1 and J usage is TRBJ2-3; 14 bases match TRBD2. CDR1 is SGHRS, CDR2 YFSETQ, per germline. The ends lost 5 bases at V and 5 bases at J; junction bases unmatched: 4. The CDR3 has 15 amino acids.

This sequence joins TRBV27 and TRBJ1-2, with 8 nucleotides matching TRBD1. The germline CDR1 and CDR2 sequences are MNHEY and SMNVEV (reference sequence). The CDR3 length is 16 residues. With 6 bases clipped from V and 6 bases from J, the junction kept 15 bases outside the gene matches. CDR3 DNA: TGTGCCAGCAGCTCGACCGTAACAGGGGGGCCTCATGGCTACACCTTC. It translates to CASSSTVTGGPHGYTF.

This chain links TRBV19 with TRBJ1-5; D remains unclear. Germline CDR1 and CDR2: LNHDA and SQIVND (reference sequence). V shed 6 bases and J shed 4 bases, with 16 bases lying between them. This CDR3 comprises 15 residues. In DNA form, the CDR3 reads TGTGCCAGTAGAGGATTCAGAACAGAAAATCAGCCCCAGCATTTT. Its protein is CASRGFRTENQPQHF.

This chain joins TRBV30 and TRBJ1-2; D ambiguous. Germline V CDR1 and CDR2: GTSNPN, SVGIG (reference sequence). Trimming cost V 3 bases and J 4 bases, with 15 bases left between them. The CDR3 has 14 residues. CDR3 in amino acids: CAWRVSGGLYGYTF. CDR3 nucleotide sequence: TGTGCCTGGAGGGTCTCAGGAGGTCTCTATGGCTACACCTTC.

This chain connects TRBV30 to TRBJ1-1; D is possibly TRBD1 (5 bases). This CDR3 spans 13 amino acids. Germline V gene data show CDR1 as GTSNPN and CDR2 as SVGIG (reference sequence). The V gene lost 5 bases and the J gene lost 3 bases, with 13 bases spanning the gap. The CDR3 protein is CAWDSSLHTEAFF. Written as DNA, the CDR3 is TGTGCCTGGGACAGTTCGCTCCACACTGAAGCTTTCTTT.

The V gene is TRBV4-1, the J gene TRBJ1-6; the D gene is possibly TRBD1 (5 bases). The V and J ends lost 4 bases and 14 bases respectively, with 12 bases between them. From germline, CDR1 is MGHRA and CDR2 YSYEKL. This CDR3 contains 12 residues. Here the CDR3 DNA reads TGCGCCAGCAGCCGGGGGGGGATGGCCCTCCACTTT. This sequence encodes CASSRGGMALHF.

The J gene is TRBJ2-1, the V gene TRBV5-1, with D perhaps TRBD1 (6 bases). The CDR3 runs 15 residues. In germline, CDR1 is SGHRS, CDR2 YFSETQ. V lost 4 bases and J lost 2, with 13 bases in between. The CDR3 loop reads CASSDTTGPYNEQFF. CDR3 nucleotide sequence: TGCGCCAGCAGCGACACGACAGGCCCCTACAATGAGCAGTTCTTC.

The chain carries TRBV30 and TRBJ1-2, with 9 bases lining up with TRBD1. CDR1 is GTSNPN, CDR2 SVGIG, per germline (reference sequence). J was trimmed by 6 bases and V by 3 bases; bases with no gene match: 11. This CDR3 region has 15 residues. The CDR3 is CAWRHRGQVRDGYTF. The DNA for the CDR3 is TGTGCCTGGAGACACAGGGGGCAAGTAAGAGATGGCTACACCTTC.

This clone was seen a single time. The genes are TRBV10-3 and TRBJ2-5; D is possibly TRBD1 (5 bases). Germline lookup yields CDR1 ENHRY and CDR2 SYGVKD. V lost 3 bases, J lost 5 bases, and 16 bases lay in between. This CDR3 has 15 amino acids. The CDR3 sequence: CAISDLQGSGETQYF. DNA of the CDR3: TGTGCCATCAGTGACCTCCAGGGTTCTGGGGAGACCCAGTACTTC.

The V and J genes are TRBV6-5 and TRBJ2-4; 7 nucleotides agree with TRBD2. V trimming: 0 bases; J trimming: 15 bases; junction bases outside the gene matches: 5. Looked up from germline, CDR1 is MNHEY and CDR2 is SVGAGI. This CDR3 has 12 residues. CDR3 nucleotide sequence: TGTGCCAGCAGTTACTCCGGGGGGTTGGGGTACTTC. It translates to CASSYSGGLGYF.

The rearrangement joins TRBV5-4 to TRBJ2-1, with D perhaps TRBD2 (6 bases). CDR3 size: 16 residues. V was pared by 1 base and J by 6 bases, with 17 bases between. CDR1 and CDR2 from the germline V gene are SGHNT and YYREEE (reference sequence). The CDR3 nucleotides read TGTGCCAGCAGCTTGAGCGGCGGGGCCAGGGCCAATGAGCAGTTCTTC. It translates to CASSLSGGARANEQFF.

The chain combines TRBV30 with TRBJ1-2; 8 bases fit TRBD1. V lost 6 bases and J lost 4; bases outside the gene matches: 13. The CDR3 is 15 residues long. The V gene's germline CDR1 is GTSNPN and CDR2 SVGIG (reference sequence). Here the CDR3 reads CACWDRRFPSYGYTF. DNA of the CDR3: TGTGCCTGTTGGGACAGGCGATTCCCTAGCTATGGCTACACCTTC.

In nucleotides, the CDR3 is TGTGCCAGCAGTTACCGGGACACGAACACTGAAGCTTTCTTT. Its translation is CASSYRDTNTEAFF. V and J are TRBV6-5 and TRBJ1-1, with a weak D call TRBD1 (6 bases). The CDR3 extends over 14 amino acids. V shed 2 bases and J shed 1 base, with 8 bases lying between them. The germline gives CDR1 MNHEY, CDR2 SVGAGI.

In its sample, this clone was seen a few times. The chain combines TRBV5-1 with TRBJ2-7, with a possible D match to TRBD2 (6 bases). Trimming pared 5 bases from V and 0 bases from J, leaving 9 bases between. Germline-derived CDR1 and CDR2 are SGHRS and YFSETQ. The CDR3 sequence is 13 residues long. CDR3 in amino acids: CASSRGSSYEQYF. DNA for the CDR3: TGCGCCAGCAGTCGGGGGAGCTCCTACGAGCAGTACTTC.

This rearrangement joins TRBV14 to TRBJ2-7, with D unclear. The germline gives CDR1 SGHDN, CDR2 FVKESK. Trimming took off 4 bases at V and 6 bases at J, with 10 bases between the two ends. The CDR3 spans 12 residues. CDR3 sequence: CASSPLFGEQYF. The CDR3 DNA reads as TGTGCCAGCAGCCCACTATTCGGCGAGCAGTACTTC.

CDR3 bases: TGTGCCAGCAGTTTCACCAGGCCGGGACAGGGAACCGTGAGCGAGCAGTACTTC. Its translation is CASSFTRPGQGTVSEQYF. This chain joins TRBV27 and TRBJ2-7; 9 nucleotides agree with TRBD1. This CDR3 is 18 amino acids long. The V segment lost 3 bases and the J segment 6 bases; nucleotides outside the gene matches: 18. Germline values: CDR1 MNHEY, CDR2 SMNVEV (reference sequence).

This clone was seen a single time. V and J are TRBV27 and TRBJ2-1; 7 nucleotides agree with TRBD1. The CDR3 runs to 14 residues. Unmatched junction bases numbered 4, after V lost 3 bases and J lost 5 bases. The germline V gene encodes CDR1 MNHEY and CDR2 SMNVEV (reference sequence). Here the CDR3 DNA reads TGTGCCAGCAGTTTCCGGACAGGTAACAATGAGCAGTTCTTC. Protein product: CASSFRTGNNEQFF.

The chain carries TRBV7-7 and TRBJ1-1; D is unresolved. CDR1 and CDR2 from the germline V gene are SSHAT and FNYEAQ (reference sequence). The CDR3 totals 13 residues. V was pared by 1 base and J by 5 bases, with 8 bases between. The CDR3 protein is CASSLDVTTEAFF. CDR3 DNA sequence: TGTGCCAGCAGCTTAGATGTGACAACTGAAGCTTTCTTT.

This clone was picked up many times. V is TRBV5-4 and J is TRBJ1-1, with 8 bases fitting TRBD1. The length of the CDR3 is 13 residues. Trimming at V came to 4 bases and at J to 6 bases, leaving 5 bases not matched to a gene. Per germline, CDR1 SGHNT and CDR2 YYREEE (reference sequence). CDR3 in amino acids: CASSLRGLPEAFF. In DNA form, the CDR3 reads TGTGCCAGCAGCCTCAGGGGGCTCCCTGAAGCTTTCTTT. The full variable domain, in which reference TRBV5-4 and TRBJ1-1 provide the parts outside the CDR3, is ETGVTQSPTHLIKTRGQQVTLRCSSQSGHNTVSWYQQALGQGPQFIFQYYREEENGRGNFPPRFSGLQFPNYSSELNVNALELDDSALYLCASSLRGLPEAFFGQGTRLTVV.

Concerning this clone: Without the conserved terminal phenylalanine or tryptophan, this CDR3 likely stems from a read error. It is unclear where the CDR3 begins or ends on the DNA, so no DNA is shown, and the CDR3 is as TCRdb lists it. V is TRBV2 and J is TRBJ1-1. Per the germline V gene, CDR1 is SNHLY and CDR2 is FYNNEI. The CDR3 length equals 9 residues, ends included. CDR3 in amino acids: CASSEWRLS.